The subject of this entry is one T cell receptor (beta chain). The target antigen is unknown. The CDR3 contains 13 residues. V was trimmed by 8 bases and J by 4 bases, leaving 12 bases between them. Per germline, CDR1 GTSNPN and CDR2 SVGIG (reference sequence). Using immunoSEQ multiplex PCR, the repertoire was profiled, and TCRdb retains in-frame clones only, with some absent. This table has around 1,000,000 clones, approximately 80% appearing once. These data belong to a study of shared clonotypes between healthy human individuals. Study conclusions and caveats: Clonotype sharing among donors was expected to depend on sequencing depth.

This chain joins TRBV30 and TRBJ1-6, with D perhaps matching TRBD1 (6 bases). This clonotype was obtained from a man aged 18 to 35 in good health. Some clones in this sample may be carry-over from other donors' samples. Sample: memory CD4+ T cells from PBMCs. Described subset: CD45RA-negative fraction. CDR3: CARTQGYNSPLHF. The DNA of the CDR3 is TGTGCCCGTACACAGGGATATAATTCACCCCTCCACTTT. Using reference TRBV30 and TRBJ1-6 for the parts outside the CDR3, the full variable domain is SQTIHQWPATLVQPVGSPLSLECTVEGTSNPNLYWYRQAAGRGLQLLFYSVGIGQISSEVPQNLSASRPQDRQFILSSKKLLLSDSGFYLCARTQGYNSPLHFGNGTRLTVT.